Listed here are 6 T cell receptor beta chains from one sample, sequenced in a study of cytomegalovirus exposure and HLA in healthy donors. This table comes from immunoSEQ multiplex PCR, and its TCRdb copy is limited to in-frame clones, with some not included. The table records under 400,000 clones, approximately 85% of them present only once. The sample was PBMCs. All receptors derive from a man between 25 and 39 years old in good health and CMV-seronegative.

The chain carries TRBV19 and TRBJ2-3; 11 bases fit TRBD2. This CDR3 region has 18 residues. CDR1 and CDR2 from the germline V gene are LNHDA and SQIVND (reference sequence). The junction had 7 bases not matched to a gene; V was cut back by 0 bases and J by 2 bases. CDR3 amino acids: CASSIDLASGGYTDTQYF. As DNA, the CDR3 is TGTGCCAGTAGTATAGATTTGGCTAGCGGGGGGTACACAGATACGCAGTATTTT.

The chain couples TRBV10-2 to TRBJ1-6; the D gene is possibly TRBD1 (5 bases). V lost 9 bases, J lost 0 bases, and 15 bases lay in between. The CDR3 is 16 amino acids. The germline V gene encodes CDR1 WSHSY and CDR2 SAAADI. The CDR3 DNA follows: TGCGCCAGTAAGGGGTTACTTAGCTCCTATAATTCACCCCTCCACTTT. Translating gives CASKGLLSSYNSPLHF.

The chain carries TRBV4-3 and TRBJ1-5; TRBD1 is a possible D gene (6 bases). V dropped 0 bases and J dropped 3 bases, with 21 bases sitting between them. There are 19 residues in the CDR3. Per the germline V gene, CDR1 is LGHNA and CDR2 is YSLEER. CDR3 sequence reads: CASSQELAVSTGNNQPQHF. The CDR3 DNA is TGCGCCAGCAGCCAAGAACTCGCCGTCTCCACAGGGAACAATCAGCCCCAGCATTTT.

The V gene is TRBV6-1, the J gene TRBJ2-2, with a tentative D call TRBD2 (5 bases). The CDR3 runs 15 residues. V was trimmed by 4 bases and J by 6 bases, leaving 15 bases between them. Germline V gene data show CDR1 as MNHNS and CDR2 as SASEGT. CDR3 region: CASSGGWSGAGELFF. The CDR3 region has the DNA TGTGCCAGCAGTGGAGGGTGGTCTGGTGCCGGGGAGCTGTTTTTT.

V gene TRBV27 combines with J gene TRBJ2-5, with 7 bases identical to TRBD2. The length of the CDR3 is 14 residues. Germline V gene lookup returns CDR1 MNHEY and CDR2 SMNVEV (reference sequence). The V segment lost 6 bases and the J segment 2 bases; nucleotides outside the gene matches: 6. In DNA form, the CDR3 reads TGTGCCAGCAGCCCCTGGGAGGGTCAAGAGACCCAGTACTTC. Translation gives CASSPWEGQETQYF.

This sequence joins TRBV11-2 and TRBJ2-7; D might be TRBD2 (6 bases). Germline V gene data show CDR1 as SGHAT and CDR2 as FQNNGV. V lost 1 base, J lost 2 bases, and 12 bases lay in between. The CDR3 spans 15 residues. The DNA of the CDR3 is TGTGCCAGCAGCTTAGCTGGAGGGAGGCCCTACGAGCAGTACTTC. Translation: CASSLAGGRPYEQYF. The variable domain in full, with the rest retrieved from reference TRBV11-2 and TRBJ2-7, is EAGVAQSPRYKIIEKRQSVAFWCNPISGHATLYWYQQILGQGPKLLIQFQNNGVVDDSQLPKDRFSAERLKGVDSTLKIQPAKLEDSAVYLCASSLAGGRPYEQYFGPGTRLTVT.